The 13 T cell receptor beta chains below were found in one sample sequenced in a study of shared clonotypes between healthy human individuals. The protocol was immunoSEQ multiplex PCR, while the TCRdb copy is restricted to in-frame clones and leaves out a portion. Among over a million clones, 78% were seen once, and the ten largest hold roughly 0.61%. The sample consisted of memory CD4+ T cells from PBMCs. The sample's subset: CD45RA-negative fraction. The source of these receptors is a man aged 18-30 years in good health. Some clones in this sample may be carry-over from other donors' samples.

This clone was seen a few times. It may be a read error: a sequence one base away is much more abundant. The gene calls are TRBV5-1 and TRBJ2-1; the D gene is possibly TRBD2 (6 bases). The CDR3 is 15 amino acids. Germline values: CDR1 SGHRS, CDR2 YFSETQ. The V gene lost 0 bases and the J gene lost 12 bases, with 19 bases spanning the gap. The CDR3 loop reads CASSLGSISLAGQFF. As DNA, the CDR3 is TGCGCCAGCAGCTTGGGTAGCATATCACTAGCTGGGCAGTTCTTC.

J is TRBJ2-1 and V is TRBV6-5; D is unresolved. Germline-derived CDR1 and CDR2 are MNHEY and SVGAGI. The germline V and J ends were trimmed by 6 bases and 5 bases, with 17 bases remaining between them. This CDR3 spans 15 amino acids. For the CDR3, the DNA is TGTGCCAGCAGCTCCTCGATGGGGTTTGACAATGAGCAGTTCTTC. Amino acids: CASSSSMGFDNEQFF.

This clone was seen a handful of times. The J gene is TRBJ1-2, the V gene TRBV21-1; the table assigns TRBD1, which was not confirmed against the DNA. TRBV21-1 is a listed pseudogene. The CDR3 spans 17 residues. The CDR3 nucleotides read TGTGCCAGCAGCAAAGTTGAGGAGACAGGGGAACTTTATGGCTACACCTTC. It encodes CASSKVEETGELYGYTF.

The V and J genes are TRBV7-2 and TRBJ2-2; D gene uncertain. The germline CDR1 and CDR2 sequences are SGHTA and FQGNSA. The CDR3 extends over 16 amino acids. Trimming cost V 4 bases and J 2 bases, with 14 bases left between them. CDR3 DNA: TGTGCCAGCAGCTCATTAGGAACACTTAACACCGGGGAGCTGTTTTTT. It yields the protein CASSSLGTLNTGELFF.

The rearrangement links TRBV6-5 to TRBJ1-2; 11 positions agree with TRBD1. Trimming cost V 7 bases and J 7 bases; bases outside gene matches: 11. The CDR3 loop spans 15 amino acids. From germline, CDR1 is MNHEY and CDR2 SVGAGI. CDR3 sequence (DNA): TGTGCCAGCAACTTACGGACAGGGGGCATCGGTGGCTACACCTTC. This gives the protein CASNLRTGGIGGYTF.

V usage is TRBV7-9 and J usage is TRBJ2-7; tentative D call: TRBD1 (6 bases). The germline CDR1 and CDR2 sequences are SEHNR and FQNEAQ (reference sequence). The CDR3 contains 13 residues. V lost 5 bases and J lost 5, with 13 bases in between. CDR3 DNA: TGTGCCAGCAGCGCATACGAGGGGGACGAGCAGTACTTC. Protein product: CASSAYEGDEQYF.

The chain joins TRBV5-1 to TRBJ2-2; D not certain. CDR3 size: 14 residues. Per germline, CDR1 SGHRS and CDR2 YFSETQ. V shed 6 bases and J shed 7 bases, with 16 bases lying between them. CDR3 bases: TGCGCCAGCACCGTAACAGTGGGTATCGGGGAGCTGTTTTTT. Amino acid sequence: CASTVTVGIGELFF.

This clone was picked up one time. This chain uses TRBV5-6 with TRBJ2-1, with 7 bases that match TRBD1. This CDR3 contains 17 residues. The V segment lost 4 bases and the J segment 3 bases; nucleotides outside the gene matches: 13. Germline CDR1 SGHDT, CDR2 YYEEEE. This CDR3 reads CASSTNLGQAIYNEQFF. The DNA for the CDR3 is TGTGCCAGCAGCACCAACCTAGGACAGGCGATCTACAATGAGCAGTTCTTC.

The chain employs TRBV4-1 and TRBJ1-1; 8 bases match TRBD1. This CDR3 is built from 12 residues. The V and J ends lost 8 bases and 8 bases, in that order; junction bases with no gene match: 7. The germline V gene encodes CDR1 MGHRA and CDR2 YSYEKL. In DNA, the CDR3 is TGCGCCAGCCGAATAGGACAGGGAGAAGCTTTCTTT. Translating it yields CASRIGQGEAFF.

The rearrangement uses TRBV6-1 and TRBJ2-3; 8 bases match TRBD1. The germline gives CDR1 MNHNS, CDR2 SASEGT. The V segment lost 8 bases and the J segment 2 bases; nucleotides outside the gene matches: 9. CDR3 length equals 15 residues. CDR3 bases: TGTGCCAGCCAGATAGGGACAGGATACACAGATACGCAGTATTTT. Encoded protein: CASQIGTGYTDTQYF.

The J gene is TRBJ2-3, the V gene TRBV28; a possible D gene is TRBD2 (5 bases). This CDR3 has 15 amino acids. Trimming took 5 bases from V and 0 from J, leaving 12 bases between them. Germline CDR1 reads MDHEN; CDR2 reads SYDVKM. The DNA for the CDR3 is TGTGCCAGCAGTCTCCCCGGACTTAGCACAGATACGCAGTATTTT. It translates to CASSLPGLSTDTQYF. Looking up the rest from reference TRBV28 and TRBJ2-3 gives the full variable domain: DVKVTQSSRYLVKRTGEKVFLECVQDMDHENMFWYRQDPGLGLRLIYFSYDVKMKEKGDIPEGYSVSREKKERFSLILESASTNQTSMYLCASSLPGLSTDTQYFGPGTRLTVL.

V is TRBV7-2 and J is TRBJ2-5, with TRBD2 matching over 7 bases. After removal of 5 bases from V and 2 bases from J, the junction contained 8 bases not matched to a gene. This CDR3 contains 15 residues. The germline CDR1 and CDR2 sequences are SGHTA and FQGNSA. The CDR3: CASSTWWGGQETQYF. CDR3 in DNA: TGTGCCAGCAGCACTTGGTGGGGGGGACAAGAGACCCAGTACTTC. Using reference TRBV7-2 and TRBJ2-5 for the parts outside the CDR3, the full variable domain is GAGVSQSPSNKVTEKGKDVELRCDPISGHTALYWYRQSLGQGLEFLIYFQGNSAPDKSGLPSDRFSAERTGGSVSTLTIQRTQQEDSAVYLCASSTWWGGQETQYFGPGTRLLVL.

In its sample, this clone was seen a few times. The chain is built from TRBV4-2 and TRBJ1-1; possible D gene TRBD1, 6 bases. Trimming pared 1 base from V and 5 bases from J, leaving 11 bases between. The CDR3 has 14 amino acids. Germline-derived CDR1 and CDR2 are LGHNA and YNFKEQ. CDR3 in amino acids: CASSQAQGWTEAFF. CDR3 sequence (DNA): TGTGCCAGCAGCCAAGCACAGGGTTGGACTGAAGCTTTCTTT.